This T cell receptor beta chain came from a study of response to subunit inactivated influenza vaccine. Study results and limitations: Authors proposed each seasonal influenza vaccination draws in few new T cells.

After removal of 0 bases from V and 3 bases from J, the junction contained 12 bases not matched to a gene. CDR3 length: 19 residues. CDR1 is SGDLS and CDR2 is YYNGEE in the germline V gene. As regards this clonotype: Its antigen is as yet unknown.

TCRdb reprocessed the RT-PCR reads with MiXCR, giving one entry per CDR3 protein. The repertoire consists of under 200,000 distinct CDR3 sequences, with about 11% occurring once and the leading ten covering approximately 39%. The sample was CD8+ T cells sorted from PBMCs, taken roughly 24 months after vaccination. The chain has TRBV9 and TRBJ2-2; 9 positions match TRBD2. The source of this sequence is a man aged 50 to 69 who received an inactivated influenza vaccine. CDR3 amino acids: CASSVEGLAGGPHTGELFF. The CDR3 nucleotides read TGTGCCAGCAGCGTAGAGGGTCTTGCGGGAGGGCCGCACACCGGGGAGCTGTTTTTT.